The 28 T cell receptor beta chains presented below share a single source sample, sequenced in a study of cytomegalovirus exposure and HLA in healthy donors (dated by TCRdb to the late 2010s). The library was produced with the immunoSEQ multiplex PCR assay. For the multiplex PCR, a mixture combining 60 forward primers for TCR Vbeta segments and 13 reverse primers for TCR Jbeta segments was used. Not all clones reach the TCRdb copy of this immuneACCESS table, which keeps in-frame sequences only. Checked studies attribute under half of the gap to unresolved V genes and leave the rest unexplained. In all, the sample holds some 160,000 clones, and around three quarters of those were seen once. The ten biggest clones cover 4.5% to 6% of the sample. The sequencing sample was made of PBMCs. The receptors were sampled from a middle-aged man in good health and CMV-seronegative.

This chain joins TRBV4-3 and TRBJ2-3; a weak D match, TRBD2 (6 bases). CDR3 length: 19 residues. Germline CDR1 is LGHNA and CDR2 is YSLEER. Trimming removed 2 bases at V and 1 base at J, with 22 bases between. The CDR3 loop is CASSQFIASGSVGTDTQYF. The DNA for the CDR3 is TGCGCCAGCAGCCAATTTATCGCGAGCGGGTCAGTTGGCACAGATACGCAGTATTTT.

V gene TRBV27 combines with J gene TRBJ2-5; maybe TRBD2 (6 bases). This CDR3 spans 14 amino acids. Between the trimmed V and J ends, which lost 7 bases and 5 bases, there was a span of 17 bases. Germline CDR1 is MNHEY and CDR2 is SMNVEV (reference sequence). The CDR3 nucleotides read TGTGCCAGCACCTCGACATCGGGGGAGGAGACCCAGTACTTC. Protein: CASTSTSGEETQYF.

The CDR3 loop is CASSAEYQETQYF. The CDR3 bases are TGTGCCAGCAGTGCGGAGTACCAAGAGACCCAGTACTTC. V gene TRBV2 combines with J gene TRBJ2-5, with no clear D. Germline V gene data show CDR1 as SNHLY and CDR2 as FYNNEI. V dropped 4 bases and J dropped 0 bases, with 6 bases sitting between them. The CDR3 consists of 13 residues.

The J gene is TRBJ2-1, the V gene TRBV19; 8 bases map to TRBD1. The CDR3 is 15 amino acids. The ends lost 4 bases at V and 4 bases at J; junction bases unmatched: 6. Germline loops: CDR1 LNHDA, CDR2 SQIVND (reference sequence). The CDR3 loop is CASSTRQGRYNEQFF. For the CDR3, the DNA is TGTGCCAGTAGTACGAGACAGGGGAGGTACAATGAGCAGTTCTTC.

The chain carries TRBV7-9 and TRBJ1-2; 7 bases align to TRBD1. This CDR3 region has 14 residues. V shed 5 bases, J shed 5 bases, and the junction held 8 bases outside the gene matches. The germline V gene has CDR1 SEHNR and CDR2 FQNEAQ (reference sequence). CDR3 loop: CASSPRTGHYGYTF. The CDR3 nucleotides read TGTGCCAGCAGCCCCCGGACAGGACATTATGGCTACACCTTC. Full variable domain (remainder filled in from reference TRBV7-9 and TRBJ1-2): DTGVSQNPRHKITKRGQNVTFRCDPISEHNRLYWYRQTLGQGPEFLTYFQNEAQLEKSRLLSDRFSAERPKGSFSTLEIQRTEQGDSAMYLCASSPRTGHYGYTFGSGTRLTVV.

V and J are TRBV15 and TRBJ2-1; TRBD1 aligns across 8 bases. V dropped 2 bases and J dropped 7; count of bases not matched to a gene: 4. Germline V gene data show CDR1 as LNHNV and CDR2 as YYDKDF (reference sequence). This CDR3 is 14 amino acids long. This chain's CDR3 is CATSRQGAGNEQFF. The CDR3 nucleotides are TGTGCCACCAGCAGACAGGGGGCGGGGAATGAGCAGTTCTTC.

The genes are TRBV27 and TRBJ2-3; 7 bases are shared with TRBD1. The CDR3 is 15 amino acids. After removal of 6 bases from V and 8 bases from J, the junction contained 14 bases not matched to a gene. Germline V lookup: CDR1 MNHEY, CDR2 SMNVEV (reference sequence). This CDR3 is CASSNRGPLVGTQYF. The CDR3 bases are TGTGCCAGCAGCAATAGGGGGCCCTTAGTCGGTACGCAGTATTTT.

This clone was seen only once. V gene TRBV19 combines with J gene TRBJ1-4, with a possible D match to TRBD1 (6 bases). The CDR3 has 14 residues. Between the trimmed V and J ends, which lost 5 bases and 7 bases, there was a span of 14 bases. Germline values: CDR1 LNHDA, CDR2 SQIVND (reference sequence). The DNA for the CDR3 is TGTGCCAGTAGTCACCGGGACAAGACTGAAAAACTGTTTTTT. Translated: CASSHRDKTEKLFF.

V gene TRBV27 combines with J gene TRBJ1-2, with a weak D call TRBD1 (6 bases). Between the trimmed V and J ends, which lost 5 bases and 7 bases, there was a span of 20 bases. The CDR3 covers 15 residues. CDR1 is MNHEY, CDR2 SMNVEV, per germline (reference sequence). The CDR3: CASSPYRASVVGYTF. The CDR3 DNA reads as TGTGCCAGCAGTCCGTACAGGGCATCGGTTGTTGGCTACACCTTC.

This sequence joins TRBV6-5 and TRBJ1-5, with 9 bases lining up with TRBD1. The CDR3 consists of 16 residues. The junction had 3 bases not matched to a gene; V was cut back by 0 bases and J by 3 bases. The germline gives CDR1 MNHEY, CDR2 SVGAGI. This CDR3 reads CASSYSGTGSNQPQHF. CDR3 DNA sequence: TGTGCCAGCAGTTACTCCGGGACAGGGTCCAATCAGCCCCAGCATTTT.

The chain joins TRBV19 to TRBJ2-7; perhaps TRBD2 as D (6 bases). The V end lost 9 bases, the J end lost 3 bases, and 15 bases lay between the germline ends. The CDR3 is 13 residues long. Germline V gene lookup returns CDR1 LNHDA and CDR2 SQIVND (reference sequence). The CDR3 DNA reads TGTGCCAGCACTTCTAGCGACCTCTACGAGCAGTACTTC. Its protein is CASTSSDLYEQYF.

Only a few counts were recorded for this clone. The rearrangement links TRBV5-4 to TRBJ2-7; 8 bases fit TRBD2. CDR1 is SGHNT and CDR2 is YYREEE in the germline V gene (reference sequence). Trimming took 6 bases from V and 0 from J; bases not matched to a gene: 11. The CDR3 runs to 16 residues. The CDR3, as DNA: TGTGCCAGCACCATGAGGCGGGGGGCCAGCTCCTACGAGCAGTACTTC. This translates into CASTMRRGASSYEQYF.

The chain carries TRBV6-6 and TRBJ2-1; 11 positions agree with TRBD2. The CDR3 loop spans 16 amino acids. Germline V gives CDR1 MNHNY, CDR2 SVGAGI (reference sequence). After removal of 2 bases from V and 8 bases from J, the junction contained 8 bases not matched to a gene. The CDR3, as DNA: TGTGCCAGCAGTTACCTTAGCGGGAGGGCCATCGATGAGCAGTTCTTC. Residues: CASSYLSGRAIDEQFF.

The V call is TRBV10-3, the J call TRBJ2-5; TRBD2 agrees at 9 bases. Unmatched junction bases numbered 17, after V lost 11 bases and J lost 4 bases. CDR1 and CDR2 (germline): ENHRY, SYGVKD. The CDR3 runs 16 residues. CDR3 residues: CASAGGDTYPPETQYF. The CDR3 coding sequence is TGTGCCTCCGCGGGGGGGGACACCTACCCCCCAGAGACCCAGTACTTC.

The chain carries TRBV4-3 and TRBJ2-5, with 12 bases identical to TRBD2. V gave up 3 bases and J gave up 5 bases; unmatched junction bases: 7. The CDR3 runs 16 residues. Germline V CDR1 and CDR2: LGHNA, YSLEER. Written as DNA, the CDR3 is TGCGCCAGCAGCCATTCTAGCGGGAGGGCCGTGGAGACCCAGTACTTC. Its protein is CASSHSSGRAVETQYF.

The rearrangement joins TRBV5-6 to TRBJ2-7, with D possibly TRBD2 on 7 matching bases. In germline, CDR1 is SGHDT, CDR2 YYEEEE. The CDR3 is 16 amino acids. Trimming removed 2 bases at V and 7 bases at J, with 22 bases between. CDR3 in amino acids: CASSFPGPVRGGEQYF. CDR3 DNA: TGTGCCAGCAGCTTTCCAGGACCCGTCAGGGGAGGGGAGCAGTACTTC.

The sample holds one count of this clone. V usage is TRBV12-5 and J usage is TRBJ1-1, with D unclear. Trimming shortened V by 5 bases and J by 1 base, and 11 bases separated the two germline ends. The CDR3 length is 14 residues. The germline CDR1 and CDR2 sequences are LGHNT and FRNRAP. CDR3 coding DNA: TGTGCTAGTGGTAGGGAGGGAAGGAACACTGAAGCTTTCTTT. Its protein is CASGREGRNTEAFF.

This chain connects TRBV7-6 to TRBJ2-7, with D possibly TRBD1 on 5 matching bases. This CDR3 contains 12 residues. Germline V gene data show CDR1 as SGHVS and CDR2 as FNYEAQ. The germline V and J ends were trimmed by 1 base and 6 bases, with 7 bases remaining between them. The CDR3 spells CASSLVGREQYF. The CDR3 nucleotides are TGTGCCAGCAGCTTAGTGGGGCGCGAGCAGTACTTC.

The J gene is TRBJ2-3, the V gene TRBV13, with 12 positions matching TRBD2. Per germline, CDR1 PRHDT and CDR2 FYEKMQ (reference sequence). The J segment lost 2 bases and the V segment lost 3 bases, leaving 6 bases of the junction unmatched. The CDR3 has 17 residues. In DNA form, the CDR3 reads TGTGCCAGCAGCTTGCTAACTAGCGGGAGGATCACAGATACGCAGTATTTT. It translates to CASSLLTSGRITDTQYF. Drawing the rest from reference TRBV13 and TRBJ2-3, the complete variable domain is AAGVIQSPRHLIKEKRETATLKCYPIPRHDTVYWYQQGPGQDPQFLISFYEKMQSDKGSIPDRFSAQQFSDYHSELNMSSLELGDSALYFCASSLLTSGRITDTQYFGPGTRLTVL.

This rearrangement joins TRBV4-2 to TRBJ1-1, with a tentative D call TRBD1 (5 bases). CDR1 is LGHNA, CDR2 YNFKEQ, per germline. This CDR3 is built from 15 residues. Trimming cost V 4 bases and J 11 bases, with 23 bases left between them. This chain's CDR3 is CASSRGDWGRDTAFF. The CDR3 DNA sequence: TGTGCCAGCAGCCGGGGCGACTGGGGTCGAGATACGGCTTTCTTT.

Regarding this clone: The sample contains more than one DNA sequence encoding this CDR3. The V call is TRBV27, the J call TRBJ1-5, with unresolved D. Germline lookup yields CDR1 MNHEY and CDR2 SMNVEV (reference sequence). The CDR3 loop spans 14 amino acids. V was trimmed by 4 bases and J by 6 bases, leaving 13 bases between them. In nucleotides, the CDR3 is TGTGCCAGCAGTTGGAGTGGAGGTGCTCAGCCCCAGCATTTT. Its translation: CASSWSGGAQPQHF.

A note on this clone: A junction end diverges from the germline sequence, so it may reflect a read error. The chain has TRBV5-1 and TRBJ2-7; tentatively, D is TRBD2 (5 bases). CDR3 length: 14 residues. Germline CDR1 and CDR2: SGHRS and YFSETQ. The CDR3 reads CASSLASDSYEQHF. In DNA form, the CDR3 reads TGCGCCAGCAGCTTGGCATCGGACTCCTACGAGCAGCACTTC.

This chain joins TRBV2 and TRBJ1-4, with D perhaps matching TRBD1 (5 bases). Germline V gene lookup returns CDR1 SNHLY and CDR2 FYNNEI. Trimming took 4 bases from V and 7 from J, leaving 10 bases between them. The CDR3 covers 13 residues. This chain's CDR3 is CASSAGRAEKLFF. In DNA, the CDR3 is TGTGCCAGCAGTGCAGGCAGGGCTGAAAAACTGTTTTTT. The full variable domain, completed using reference TRBV2 and TRBJ1-4, is EPEVTQTPSHQVTQMGQEVILRCVPISNHLYFYWYRQILGQKVEFLVSFYNNEISEKSEIFDDQFSVERPDGSNFTLKIRSTKLEDSAMYFCASSAGRAEKLFFGSGTQLSVL.

The rearrangement links TRBV10-3 to TRBJ1-4, with D uncertain. V was cut by 0 bases and J by 7 bases, with 12 bases left in between. The CDR3 runs 15 residues. Germline values: CDR1 ENHRY, CDR2 SYGVKD. The CDR3 protein is CAISESSAGREKLFF. DNA of the CDR3: TGTGCCATCAGTGAGTCTTCGGCAGGTCGTGAAAAACTGTTTTTT.

This clone was detected a few times. The same CDR3 can be traced to other DNA sequences in this sample. J is TRBJ2-1 and V is TRBV7-2; D possibly corresponds to TRBD2 (6 bases). Deletions cut 1 base from V and 0 bases from J, with 7 bases between. The CDR3 runs to 15 residues. CDR1 is SGHTA and CDR2 is FQGNSA in the germline V gene. In nucleotides, the CDR3 is TGTGCCAGCAGCTTAGACGGGAGCTCCTACAATGAGCAGTTCTTC. It is translated as CASSLDGSSYNEQFF.

Only a few counts were recorded for this clone. The chain links TRBV4-1 to TRBJ1-1; TRBD1 agrees at 8 bases. V was pared by 4 bases and J by 0 bases, with 4 bases of the junction left unmatched. The germline V gene encodes CDR1 MGHRA and CDR2 YSYEKL. The CDR3 length is 15 residues. The CDR3 DNA sequence: TGCGCCAGCAGCCCCCAACAGGGGGTGAACACTGAAGCTTTCTTT. Protein: CASSPQQGVNTEAFF.

The V and J genes are TRBV9 and TRBJ2-3; D unresolved. The CDR3 spans 13 residues. CDR1 SGDLS and CDR2 YYNGEE come from the germline V gene. V shed 0 bases and J shed 5 bases, with 7 bases lying between them. CDR3 sequence (DNA): TGTGCCAGCAGCGTAGCTACGGGAGATACGCAGTATTTT. The encoded protein is CASSVATGDTQYF.

V and J are TRBV4-1 and TRBJ2-1; 11 bases match TRBD2. This CDR3 contains 19 residues. With 2 bases clipped from V and 0 bases from J, the junction kept 9 bases outside the gene matches. The germline V gene encodes CDR1 MGHRA and CDR2 YSYEKL. The CDR3 spells CASSQRFVSGGASYNEQFF. In DNA form, the CDR3 reads TGCGCCAGCAGCCAAAGGTTTGTTAGCGGGGGGGCCTCCTACAATGAGCAGTTCTTC.